This T cell receptor beta chain originates from a study of chemoradiotherapy in HPV16-positive cancers (dated 2022 in TCRdb). Study-wide context: Candidate HPV-specific T-cell clones and common TCR motifs were defined by functional T-cell assays performed on cells from a couple of HPV16-positive patients. The study asked whether T-cell immunity against the HPV oncoproteins E6 and E7 changes during chemoradiotherapy and whether it affects survival. TCR repertoires from 86 patients with HPV-related cancers were then used to track the candidate HPV-specific TCRs and motifs. What the work shows at the level of the full study, not this receptor alone: Among HPV16-positive patients, expansion of HPV-responsive T cells during chemoradiotherapy was associated with better recurrence-free survival. Expansion of candidate HPV-specific clones and E7-related TCR motifs was observed in the tumor microenvironment during treatment, whereas no such expansion was observed for non-HPV-specific T cells. Only two HPV16-positive patients were used to derive the functional definition of HPV-specific T cells, and the survival association was reported for HPV16-positive patients.

From the germline V gene, CDR1 is SGHDN and CDR2 is FVKESK. The CDR3 runs 12 amino acids, cysteine and phenylalanine included. This entry keeps only the CDR3 DNA: 36 bases, framed from base 1. V is pared back by 1 base and J by 6 bases, with 5 bases lying between the germline termini. Turning to this clone: This receptor's antigen is unknown. No base quality values were provided; no much bigger clone lies one nucleotide off.

Libraries were made using the immunoSEQ multiplex PCR assay. Sourced from immuneACCESS, this table was stored by TCRdb with only in-frame sequences that have V and J called. A share of the clones is absent; for the studies checked, an unresolved V gene accounts for under half, and the remainder has no known explanation. In all, the sample holds approximately 52,000 clones, and roughly nine tenths of those were seen once. Together, the top ten hold less than 3.5% of the sample. Because repertoires were sampled repeatedly during chemoradiotherapy, clonal expansion in the tumor microenvironment could be followed.

The sequence came from a human donor with HPV-associated anogenital cancer. The receptor chain draws on TRBV14 and TRBJ2-3, with no confident D gene call. The sample consisted of blood, taken from a patient who underwent chemoradiotherapy. The CDR3 amino acid sequence is: CASSQVADTQYF. The base sequence is TGTGCCAGCAGCCAAGTCGCTGATACGCAGTATTTT. The reference TRBV14 and TRBJ2-3 proteins fill in what lies around the CDR3, so the full variable domain reads EAGVTQFPSHSVIEKGQTVTLRCDPISGHDNLYWYRRVMGKEIKFLLHFVKESKQDESGMPNNRFLAERTGGTYSTLKVQPAELEDSGVYFCASSQVADTQYFGPGTRLTVL.